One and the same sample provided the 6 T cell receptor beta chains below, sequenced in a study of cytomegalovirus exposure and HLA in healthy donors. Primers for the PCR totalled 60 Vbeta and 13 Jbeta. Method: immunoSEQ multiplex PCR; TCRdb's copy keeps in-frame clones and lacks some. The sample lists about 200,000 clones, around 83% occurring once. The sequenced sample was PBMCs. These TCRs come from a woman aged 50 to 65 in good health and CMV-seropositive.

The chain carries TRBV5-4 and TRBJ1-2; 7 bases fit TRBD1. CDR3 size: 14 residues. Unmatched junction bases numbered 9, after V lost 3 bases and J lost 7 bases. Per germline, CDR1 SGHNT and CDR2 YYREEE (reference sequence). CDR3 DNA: TGTGCCAGCAGCTCCACCAGGGGGTATAGTGGCTACACCTTC. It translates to CASSSTRGYSGYTF.

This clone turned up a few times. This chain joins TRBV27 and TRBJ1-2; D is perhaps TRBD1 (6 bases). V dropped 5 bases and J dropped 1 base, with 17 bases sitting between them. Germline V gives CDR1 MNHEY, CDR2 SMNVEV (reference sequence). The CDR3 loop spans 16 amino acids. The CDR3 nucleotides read TGTGCCAGCAGTCCCGGGACACCCCCGGGTAACTATGGCTACACCTTC. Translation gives CASSPGTPPGNYGYTF.

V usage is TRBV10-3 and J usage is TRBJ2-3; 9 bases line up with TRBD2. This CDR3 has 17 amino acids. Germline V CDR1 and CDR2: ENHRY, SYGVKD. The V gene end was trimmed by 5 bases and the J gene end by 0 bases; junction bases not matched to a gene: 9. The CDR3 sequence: CAISPSGVGSSTDTQYF. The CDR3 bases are TGTGCCATCAGTCCTAGCGGGGTCGGATCTAGCACAGATACGCAGTATTTT.

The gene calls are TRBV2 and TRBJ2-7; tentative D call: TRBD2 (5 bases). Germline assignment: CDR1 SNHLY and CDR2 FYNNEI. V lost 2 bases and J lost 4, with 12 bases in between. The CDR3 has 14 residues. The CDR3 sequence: CASSEYGVQYEQYF. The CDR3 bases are TGTGCCAGCAGTGAATACGGGGTTCAATACGAGCAGTACTTC.

CDR3 sequence: CASSSSSGSAYEQYF. CDR3 DNA sequence: TGTGCCAGCAGCTCCTCTAGCGGATCGGCCTACGAGCAGTACTTC. The chain employs TRBV5-4 and TRBJ2-7; 7 nucleotides line up with TRBD2. From germline, CDR1 is SGHNT and CDR2 YYREEE (reference sequence). V lost 3 bases and J lost 2; bases outside the gene matches: 8. The CDR3 contains 15 residues.

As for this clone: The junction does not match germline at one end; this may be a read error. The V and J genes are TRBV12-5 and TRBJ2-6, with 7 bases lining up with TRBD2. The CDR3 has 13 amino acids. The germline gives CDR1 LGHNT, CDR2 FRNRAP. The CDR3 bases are TGTGCTAGTGGTTTAAGCGGGGCCAACGGCCTGACTTTC. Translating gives CASGLSGANGLTF.